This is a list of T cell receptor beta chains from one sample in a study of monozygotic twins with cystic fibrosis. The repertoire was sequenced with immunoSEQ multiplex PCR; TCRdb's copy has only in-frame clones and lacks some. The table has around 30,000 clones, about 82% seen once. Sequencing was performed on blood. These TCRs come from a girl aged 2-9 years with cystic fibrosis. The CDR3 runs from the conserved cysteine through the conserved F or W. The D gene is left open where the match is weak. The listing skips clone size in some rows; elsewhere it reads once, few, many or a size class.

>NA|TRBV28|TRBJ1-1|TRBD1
TGTGCCAGCAGTTTTCGCCGACAGGGGAACACTGAAGCTTTCTTT
CASSFRRQGNTEAFF
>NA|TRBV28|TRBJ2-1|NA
TGTGCCAGCAGCGTTGAGTCATACAATGAGCAGTTCTTC
CASSVESYNEQFF
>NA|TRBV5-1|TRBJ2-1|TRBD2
TGCGCCAGCAGCTTGGAGTCTAGCGGGAACAATGAGCAGTTCTTC
CASSLESSGNNEQFF
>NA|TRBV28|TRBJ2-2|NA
TGTGCCAGCAGCCCCCATGCTGCAGGGAACACCGGGGAGCTGTTTTTT
CASSPHAAGNTGELFF
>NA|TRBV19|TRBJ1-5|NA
TGTGCCAGTAGTATCGGGTGGGGCAATCAGCCCCAGCATTTT
CASSIGWGNQPQHF
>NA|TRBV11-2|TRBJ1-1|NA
TGTGCCAGCAGCCTCGGCAGGGCTAGGGGTACTGAAGCTTTCTTT
CASSLGRARGTEAFF
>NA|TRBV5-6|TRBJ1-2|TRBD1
TGTGCCAGCAGCCCGGGACAGTATGGCTACACCTTC
CASSPGQYGYTF
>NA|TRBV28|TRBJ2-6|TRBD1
TGTGCCAGCAGTTTAGGAGACAGGGGCATCTCTGGGGCCAACGTCCTGACTTTC
CASSLGDRGISGANVLTF
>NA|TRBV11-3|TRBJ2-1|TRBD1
TGTGCCAGCAGCCACCGGGACAGGTCCTACAATGAGCAGTTCTTC
CASSHRDRSYNEQFF
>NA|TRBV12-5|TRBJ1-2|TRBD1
TGTGCTAGTGGTTCCGGACAGGGGGCGTTTATTGTGGGCTACACCTTC
CASGSGQGAFIVGYTF
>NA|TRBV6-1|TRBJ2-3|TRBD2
TGTGCCAGCAGTGTAACAGCGGGAGGACCAGATACGCAGTATTTT
CASSVTAGGPDTQYF
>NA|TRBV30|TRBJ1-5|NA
TGTGCCTGGAGTGTACCGGGCTATGGAGTCAATCAGCCCCAGCATTTT
CAWSVPGYGVNQPQHF
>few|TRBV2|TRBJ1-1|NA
TGTGCCAGCAGTGACAGGGAAAAGAACACTGAAGCTTTCTTT
CASSDREKNTEAFF
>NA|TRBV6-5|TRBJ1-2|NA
TGTGCCAGCAGTTACGGCGCAAGGGCCTATGGCTACACCTTC
CASSYGARAYGYTF
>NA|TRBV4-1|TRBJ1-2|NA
TGCGCCAGCAGCCAAGGAGGCAGGGGCGAAGGCTACACCTTC
CASSQGGRGEGYTF
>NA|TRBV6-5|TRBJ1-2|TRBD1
TGTGCCAGCAAGGGACAGCCAAACTATGGCTACACCTTC
CASKGQPNYGYTF
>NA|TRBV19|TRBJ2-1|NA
TGTGCCAGTAGTAGCGGGATTTCCAACAATGAGCAGTTCTTC
CASSSGISNNEQFF
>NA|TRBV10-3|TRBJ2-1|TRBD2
TGTGCCATCAGTGAGGTCCGACTAGCAAATGAGCAGTTCTTC
CAISEVRLANEQFF
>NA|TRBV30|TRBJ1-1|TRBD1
TGTGCCTGGAGTGTAAGGGGGCAGGGCACTGAAGCTTTCTTT
CAWSVRGQGTEAFF
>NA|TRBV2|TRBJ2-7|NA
TGTGCCAGCAGTGACCGGTACGAGCAGTACTTC
CASSDRYEQYF
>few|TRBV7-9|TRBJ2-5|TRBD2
TGTGCCAGCAGCTTAACCCCCTGGAGCGGGAGGGGTGAGACCCAGTACTTC
CASSLTPWSGRGETQYF
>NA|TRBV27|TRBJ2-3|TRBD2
TGTGCCAGCAGTCCCACCGGGACTAGCGGGACAGATACGCGGTATTTT
CASSPTGTSGTDTRYF
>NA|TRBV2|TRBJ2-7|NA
TGTGCCAGCACCGCTGGCTCTTGGCAGTACTTC
CASTAGSWQYF
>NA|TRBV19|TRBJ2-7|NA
TGTGCCAGTAGTGGCGGGATTTCCTACGAGCAGTACTTC
CASSGGISYEQYF
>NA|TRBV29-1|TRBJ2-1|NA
NA
CSVDFGQGIF
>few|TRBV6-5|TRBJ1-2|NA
TGTGCCAGCAGTCGCGACTCGGCCTATGGCTACACCTTC
CASSRDSAYGYTF
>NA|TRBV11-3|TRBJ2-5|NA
TGTGCCAGCAGCTCCCCCCAGGGCCAAGAGACCCAGTACTTC
CASSSPQGQETQYF
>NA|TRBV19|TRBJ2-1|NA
TGTGCCAGTAGTATCGGGGACTCCTCCTACAATGAGCAGTTCTTC
CASSIGDSSYNEQFF
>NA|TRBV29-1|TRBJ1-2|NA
TGCAGCGTTGAGGGGGCCAGTGGAGACTATGGCTACACCTTC
CSVEGASGDYGYTF
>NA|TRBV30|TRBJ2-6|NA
TGTGCCTGGAGTTCTCAGCGAAGATACTCTGGGGCCAACGTCCTGACTTTC
CAWSSQRRYSGANVLTF
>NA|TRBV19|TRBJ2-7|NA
TGTGCCAGTAGTATAGGTGCCGGGTCCGACGAGCAGTACTTC
CASSIGAGSDEQYF
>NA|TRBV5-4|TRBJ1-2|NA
TGTGCCAGCAGCTTGGCGGGGGGCAGGAATGGCTACACCTTC
CASSLAGGRNGYTF
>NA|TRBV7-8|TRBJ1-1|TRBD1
TGTGCCAGCAGCTTAGCGACCGGGACAGGGTATAAAGCTTTCTTT
CASSLATGTGYKAFF
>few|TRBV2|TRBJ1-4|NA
TGTGCCAGTCGCAGGGTGAATGAAAAACTGTTTTTT
CASRRVNEKLFF
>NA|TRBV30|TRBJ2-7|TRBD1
TGTGCCTGGAGTAGAGGACAGGGGCACTCCTACGAGCAGTACTTC
CAWSRGQGHSYEQYF